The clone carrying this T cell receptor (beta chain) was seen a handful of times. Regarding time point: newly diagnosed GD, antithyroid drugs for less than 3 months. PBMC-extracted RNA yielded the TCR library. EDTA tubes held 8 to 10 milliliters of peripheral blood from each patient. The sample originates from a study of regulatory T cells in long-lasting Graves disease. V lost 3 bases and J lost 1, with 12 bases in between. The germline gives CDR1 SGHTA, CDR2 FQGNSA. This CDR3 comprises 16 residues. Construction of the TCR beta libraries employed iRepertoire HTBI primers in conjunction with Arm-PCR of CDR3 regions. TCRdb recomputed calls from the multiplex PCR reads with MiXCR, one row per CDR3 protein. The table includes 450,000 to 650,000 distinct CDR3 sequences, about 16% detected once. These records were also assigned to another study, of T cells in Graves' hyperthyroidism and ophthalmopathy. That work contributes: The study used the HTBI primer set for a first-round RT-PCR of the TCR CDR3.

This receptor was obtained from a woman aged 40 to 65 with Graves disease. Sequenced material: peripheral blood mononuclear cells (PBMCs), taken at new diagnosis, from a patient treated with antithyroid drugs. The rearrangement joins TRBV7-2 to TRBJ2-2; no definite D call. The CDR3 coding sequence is TGTGCCAGCAGCTTTATAGGTCGGATGAACACCGGGGAGCTGTTTTTT. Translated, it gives CASSFIGRMNTGELFF.